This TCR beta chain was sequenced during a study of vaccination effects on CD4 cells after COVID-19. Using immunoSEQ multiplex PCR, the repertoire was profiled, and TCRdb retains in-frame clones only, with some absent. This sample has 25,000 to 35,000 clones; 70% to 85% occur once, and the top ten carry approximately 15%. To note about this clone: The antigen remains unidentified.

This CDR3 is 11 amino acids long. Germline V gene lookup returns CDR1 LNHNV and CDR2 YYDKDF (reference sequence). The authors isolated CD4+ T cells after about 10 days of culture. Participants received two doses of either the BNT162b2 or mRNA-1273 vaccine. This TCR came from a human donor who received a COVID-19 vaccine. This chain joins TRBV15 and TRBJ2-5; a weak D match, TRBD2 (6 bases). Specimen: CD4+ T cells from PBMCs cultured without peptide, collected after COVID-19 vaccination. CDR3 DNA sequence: TGTGCGATACTAGCCCAAGAGACCCAGTACTTC. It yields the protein CAILAQETQYF.